This T cell receptor beta chain was sequenced for a study of cytomegalovirus exposure and HLA in healthy donors. The CDR3 is 11 amino acids. V was cut by 4 bases and J by 6 bases, with 5 bases left in between. Germline V gene sequence: CDR1 SNHLY, CDR2 FYNNEI. This clone was detected a few times. PCR primers comprised 60 Vbeta and 13 Jbeta primers. Method: immunoSEQ multiplex PCR; TCRdb's copy keeps in-frame clones and lacks some. Of 120,000 or so clones detected, over 9.5% appear once; the ten largest clones hold about 4.6%. The sequence was obtained from a woman between 18 and 30 years old in good health and CMV-seropositive. The sequenced sample was PBMCs. This chain connects TRBV2 to TRBJ2-3; D is undetermined. The CDR3 spells CASSAEDTQYF. For the CDR3, the DNA is TGTGCCAGCAGTGCCGAGGATACGCAGTATTTT. Combining the CDR3 with reference TRBV2 and TRBJ2-3 gives the whole variable domain EPEVTQTPSHQVTQMGQEVILRCVPISNHLYFYWYRQILGQKVEFLVSFYNNEISEKSEIFDDQFSVERPDGSNFTLKIRSTKLEDSAMYFCASSAEDTQYFGPGTRLTVL.